Below, one T cell receptor beta chain is given with its context. These data come from a study of blood T cell repertoires in COVID-19. For the study at large: Samples taken during acute and convalescent COVID-19 were collected in the United States, Italy and Spain. T cells, B-cell-depleted T cells, or PBMCs provided the cDNA or gDNA that served as material.

In the authors' workflow: Reference gene primer amplification in the assay estimated nucleated cell counts. Clones were read by immunoSEQ multiplex PCR, and TCRdb kept only the in-frame ones, dropping some. V and J calls and clone size are copied from that table; D and trimming were computed from the DNA. This sample carries tens of thousands of clones, 70% to 85% of them seen once, and the ten largest clones take more than 20%. Trimming shortened V by 0 bases and J by 12 bases, and 12 bases separated the two germline ends. The CDR3 spans 12 residues. CDR1 and CDR2 (germline): SQVTM, ANQGSEA. This receptor was taken from a human donor with acute or convalescent COVID-19. The donor label of this sample is uncertain. Sequencing input: peripheral blood. This chain joins TRBV29-1 and TRBJ2-1; D might be TRBD1 (5 bases). The CDR3 DNA sequence: TGCAGCGTTGAAGACCAGGGCGTAGGGCAGTTCTTC. Protein product: CSVEDQGVGQFF.